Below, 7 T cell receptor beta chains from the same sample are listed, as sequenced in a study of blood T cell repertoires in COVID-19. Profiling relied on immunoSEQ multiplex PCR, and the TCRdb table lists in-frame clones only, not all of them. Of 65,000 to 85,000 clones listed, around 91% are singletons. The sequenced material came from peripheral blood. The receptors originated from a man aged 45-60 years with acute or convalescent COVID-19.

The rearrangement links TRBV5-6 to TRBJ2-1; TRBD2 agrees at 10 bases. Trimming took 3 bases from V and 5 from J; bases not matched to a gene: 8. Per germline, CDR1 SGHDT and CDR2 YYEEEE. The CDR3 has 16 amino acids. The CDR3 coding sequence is TGTGCCAGCAGCTCCCGGAGCGGGAGGGCGAACAATGAGCAGTTCTTC. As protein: CASSSRSGRANNEQFF.

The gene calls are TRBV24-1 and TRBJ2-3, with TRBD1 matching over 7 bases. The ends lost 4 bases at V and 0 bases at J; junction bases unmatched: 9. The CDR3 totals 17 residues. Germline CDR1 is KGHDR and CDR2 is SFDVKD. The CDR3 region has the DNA TGTGCCACCAGTGAAAAGGACAGGACCATTAGCACAGATACGCAGTATTTT. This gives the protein CATSEKDRTISTDTQYF.

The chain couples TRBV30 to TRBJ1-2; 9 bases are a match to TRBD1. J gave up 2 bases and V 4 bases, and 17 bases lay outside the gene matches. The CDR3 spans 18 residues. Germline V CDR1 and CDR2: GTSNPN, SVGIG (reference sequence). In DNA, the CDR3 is TGTGCCTGGAACAGACCGGGACAGGGTCTTTTTTTGAACTATGGCTACACCTTC. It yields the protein CAWNRPGQGLFLNYGYTF.

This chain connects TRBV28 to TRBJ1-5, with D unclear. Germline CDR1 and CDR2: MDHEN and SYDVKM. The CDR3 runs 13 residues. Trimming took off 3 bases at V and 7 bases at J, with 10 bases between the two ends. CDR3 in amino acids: CASSFSQWQPQHF. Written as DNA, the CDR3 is TGTGCCAGCAGTTTTTCACAGTGGCAGCCCCAGCATTTT.

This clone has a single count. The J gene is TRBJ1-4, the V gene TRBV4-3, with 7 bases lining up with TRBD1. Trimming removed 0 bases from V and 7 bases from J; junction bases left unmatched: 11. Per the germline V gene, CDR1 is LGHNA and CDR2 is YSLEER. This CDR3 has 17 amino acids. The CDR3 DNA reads TGCGCCAGCAGCCAAGACACCCAAAGAGGGGGCACTGAAAAACTGTTTTTT. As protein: CASSQDTQRGGTEKLFF.

The CDR3 bases are TGTGCCAGCAGCTCCCGAATGGGAGTTGCGGGAGGGCTCAATGAGCAGTTCTTC. It yields the protein CASSSRMGVAGGLNEQFF. This chain uses TRBV7-9 with TRBJ2-1; 9 positions match TRBD2. Trimming cost V 4 bases and J 6 bases; bases outside gene matches: 16. There are 18 residues in the CDR3. Germline V gives CDR1 SEHNR, CDR2 FQNEAQ (reference sequence).

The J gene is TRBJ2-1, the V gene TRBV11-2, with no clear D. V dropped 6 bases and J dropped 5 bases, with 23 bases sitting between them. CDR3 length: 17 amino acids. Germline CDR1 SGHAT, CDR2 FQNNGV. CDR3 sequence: CASSPSRLTTLNNEQFF. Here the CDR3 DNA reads TGTGCCAGCAGTCCCTCGAGACTCACCACACTAAACAATGAGCAGTTCTTC.